This TCR beta chain was retrieved from a study of T cell clonotyping in hematopoietic cell transplantation. The study's findings and limits: Broader posttransplant TCR repertoire diversity was predicted by graft donor and pretransplant recipient Inverse Simpson Index values.

As regards this clone: Its target is unknown.

The sample's time point: recipient sample about 28 days before transplant, after cytoreduction. Trimming stripped 2 bases from V and 7 bases from J, with 15 bases between. This CDR3 is 16 amino acids long. Germline-derived CDR1 and CDR2 are MNHEY and SMNVEV (reference sequence). Method: immunoSEQ multiplex PCR; TCRdb's copy keeps in-frame clones and lacks some. The table has some 13,000 clones, over 80% seen once. The TCR was taken from a man in his fifties or sixties with acute myeloid leukemia. Some clones in this sample may be carry-over from other donors' samples. The chain is built from TRBV27 and TRBJ1-6, with D possibly matching TRBD1 (5 bases). The specimen was peripheral blood mononuclear cells, collected before stem cell transplant. CDR3 nucleotide sequence: TGTGCCAGCAGTTTACAGTCCGGGGGAAGCAATTCACCCCTCCACTTT. Amino acid sequence: CASSLQSGGSNSPLHF.